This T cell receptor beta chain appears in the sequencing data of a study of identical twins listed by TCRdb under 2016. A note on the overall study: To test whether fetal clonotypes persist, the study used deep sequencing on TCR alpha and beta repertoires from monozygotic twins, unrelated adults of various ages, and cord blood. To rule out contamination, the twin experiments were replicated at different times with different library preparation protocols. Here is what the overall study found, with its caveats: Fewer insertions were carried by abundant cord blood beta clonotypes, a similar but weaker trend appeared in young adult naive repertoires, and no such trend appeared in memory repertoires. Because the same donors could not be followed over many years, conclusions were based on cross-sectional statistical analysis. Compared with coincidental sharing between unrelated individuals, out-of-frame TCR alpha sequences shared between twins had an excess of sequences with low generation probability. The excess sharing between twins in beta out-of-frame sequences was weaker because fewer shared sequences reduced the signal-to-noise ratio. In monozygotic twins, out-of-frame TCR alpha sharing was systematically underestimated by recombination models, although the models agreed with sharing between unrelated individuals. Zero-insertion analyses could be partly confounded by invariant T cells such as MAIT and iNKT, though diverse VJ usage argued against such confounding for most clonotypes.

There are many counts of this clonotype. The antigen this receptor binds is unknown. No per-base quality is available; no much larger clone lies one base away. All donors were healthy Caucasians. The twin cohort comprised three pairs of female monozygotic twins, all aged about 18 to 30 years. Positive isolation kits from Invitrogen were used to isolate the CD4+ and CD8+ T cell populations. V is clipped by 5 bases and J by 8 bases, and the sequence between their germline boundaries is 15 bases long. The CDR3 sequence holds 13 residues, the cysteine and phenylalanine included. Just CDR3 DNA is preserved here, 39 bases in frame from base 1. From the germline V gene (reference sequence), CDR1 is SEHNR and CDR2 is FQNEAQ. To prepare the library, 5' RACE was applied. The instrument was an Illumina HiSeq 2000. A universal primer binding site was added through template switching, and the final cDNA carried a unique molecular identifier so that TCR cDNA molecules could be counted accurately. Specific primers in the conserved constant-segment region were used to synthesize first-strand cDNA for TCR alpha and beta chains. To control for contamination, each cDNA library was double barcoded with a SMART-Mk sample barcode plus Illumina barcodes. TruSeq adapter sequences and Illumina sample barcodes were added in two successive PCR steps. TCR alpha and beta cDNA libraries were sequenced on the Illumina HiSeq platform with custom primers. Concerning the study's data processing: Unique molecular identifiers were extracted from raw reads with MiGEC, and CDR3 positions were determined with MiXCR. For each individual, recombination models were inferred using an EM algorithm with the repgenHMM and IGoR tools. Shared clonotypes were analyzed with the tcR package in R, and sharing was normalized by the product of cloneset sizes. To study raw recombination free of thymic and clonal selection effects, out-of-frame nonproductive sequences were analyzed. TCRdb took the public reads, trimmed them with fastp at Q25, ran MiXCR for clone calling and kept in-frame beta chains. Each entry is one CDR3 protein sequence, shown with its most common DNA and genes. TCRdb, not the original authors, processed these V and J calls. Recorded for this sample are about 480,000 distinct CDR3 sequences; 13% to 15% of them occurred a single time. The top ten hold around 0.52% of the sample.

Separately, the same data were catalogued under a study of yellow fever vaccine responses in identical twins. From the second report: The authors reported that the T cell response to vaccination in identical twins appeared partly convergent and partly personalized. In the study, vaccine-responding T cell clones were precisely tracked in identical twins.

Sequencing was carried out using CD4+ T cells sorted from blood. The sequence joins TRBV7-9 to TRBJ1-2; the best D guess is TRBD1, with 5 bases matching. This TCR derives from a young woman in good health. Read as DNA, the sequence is TGTGCCAGCAGCCCCCTTCGTGGGACGGGCTACACCTTC. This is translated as CASSPLRGTGYTF.